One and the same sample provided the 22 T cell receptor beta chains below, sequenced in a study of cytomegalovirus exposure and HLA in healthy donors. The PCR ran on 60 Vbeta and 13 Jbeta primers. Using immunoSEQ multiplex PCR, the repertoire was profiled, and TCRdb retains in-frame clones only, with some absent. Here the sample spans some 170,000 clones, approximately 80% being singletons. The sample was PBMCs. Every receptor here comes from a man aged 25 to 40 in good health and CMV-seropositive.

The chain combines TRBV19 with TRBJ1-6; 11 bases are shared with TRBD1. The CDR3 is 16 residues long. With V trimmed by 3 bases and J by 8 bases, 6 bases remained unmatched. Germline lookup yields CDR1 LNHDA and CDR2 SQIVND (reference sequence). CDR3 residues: CASSIGGTGGDSPLHF. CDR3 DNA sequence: TGTGCCAGTAGTATTGGAGGGACAGGGGGAGATTCACCCCTCCACTTT.

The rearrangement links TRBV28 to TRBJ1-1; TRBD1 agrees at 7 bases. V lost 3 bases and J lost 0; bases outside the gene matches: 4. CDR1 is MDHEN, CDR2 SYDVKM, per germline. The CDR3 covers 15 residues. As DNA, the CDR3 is TGTGCCAGCAGTTTGGCAGGGGGAATGAACACTGAAGCTTTCTTT. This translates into CASSLAGGMNTEAFF.

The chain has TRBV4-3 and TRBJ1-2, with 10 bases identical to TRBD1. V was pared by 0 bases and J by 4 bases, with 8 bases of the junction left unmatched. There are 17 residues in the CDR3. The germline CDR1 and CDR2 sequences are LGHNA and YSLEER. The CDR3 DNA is TGCGCCAGCAGCCAAGATTCTCCGACAGGGGGCGCCTATGGCTACACCTTC. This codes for CASSQDSPTGGAYGYTF.

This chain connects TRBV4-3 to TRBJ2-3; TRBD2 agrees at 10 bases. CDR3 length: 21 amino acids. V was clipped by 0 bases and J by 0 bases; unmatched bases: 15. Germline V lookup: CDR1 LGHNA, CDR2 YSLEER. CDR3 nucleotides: TGCGCCAGCAGCCAAGAAGGCCCTCGGAGCCTAGCGGGGGCGAGCACAGATACGCAGTATTTT. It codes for CASSQEGPRSLAGASTDTQYF.

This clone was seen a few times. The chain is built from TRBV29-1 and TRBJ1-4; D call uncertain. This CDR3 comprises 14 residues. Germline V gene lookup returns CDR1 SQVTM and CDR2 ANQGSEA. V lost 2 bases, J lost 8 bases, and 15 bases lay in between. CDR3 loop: CSVEPGPEEEKLFF. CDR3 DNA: TGCAGCGTTGAACCCGGGCCGGAGGAAGAAAAACTGTTTTTT. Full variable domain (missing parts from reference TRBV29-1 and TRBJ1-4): SAVISQKPSRDICQRGTSLTIQCQVDSQVTMMFWYRQQPGQSLTLIATANQGSEATYESGFVIDKFPISRPNLTFSTLTVSNMSPEDSSIYLCSVEPGPEEEKLFFGSGTQLSVL.

Here the CDR3 DNA reads TGCAGCGTCCGGCCCTGGACAGGGATAACCTACGAGCAGTACTTC. It specifies CSVRPWTGITYEQYF. The rearrangement links TRBV29-1 to TRBJ2-7; 8 bases fit TRBD1. V lost 6 bases, J lost 2 bases, and 12 bases stayed unmatched. The germline V gene has CDR1 SQVTM and CDR2 ANQGSEA. The CDR3 runs 15 residues.

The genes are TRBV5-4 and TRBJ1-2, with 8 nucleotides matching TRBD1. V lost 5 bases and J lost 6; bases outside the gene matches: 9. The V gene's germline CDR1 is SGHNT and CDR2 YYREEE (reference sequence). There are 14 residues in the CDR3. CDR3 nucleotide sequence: TGTGCCAGCAGTCCGAATACAGGGGGGCATGGCTACACCTTC. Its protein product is CASSPNTGGHGYTF.

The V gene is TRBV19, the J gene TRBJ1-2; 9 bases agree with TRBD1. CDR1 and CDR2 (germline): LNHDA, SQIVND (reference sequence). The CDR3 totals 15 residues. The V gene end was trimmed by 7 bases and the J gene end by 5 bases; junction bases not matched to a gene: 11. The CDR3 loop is CASKTGTGYLYGYTF. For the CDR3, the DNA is TGTGCCAGTAAAACCGGGACAGGGTACCTTTATGGCTACACCTTC.

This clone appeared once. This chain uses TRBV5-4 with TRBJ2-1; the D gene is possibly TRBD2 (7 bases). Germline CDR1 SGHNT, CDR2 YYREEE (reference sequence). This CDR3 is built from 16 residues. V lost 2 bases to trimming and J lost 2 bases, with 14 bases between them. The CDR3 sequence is CASSFSGGRAYNEQFF. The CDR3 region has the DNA TGTGCCAGCAGCTTCTCCGGGGGGCGGGCCTACAATGAGCAGTTCTTC.

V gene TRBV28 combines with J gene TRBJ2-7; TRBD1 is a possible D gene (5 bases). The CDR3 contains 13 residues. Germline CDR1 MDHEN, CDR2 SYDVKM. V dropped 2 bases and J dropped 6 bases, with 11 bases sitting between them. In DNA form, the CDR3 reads TGTGCCAGCAGTTTAAGGGCAAGGGGCGAGCAGTACTTC. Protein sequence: CASSLRARGEQYF.

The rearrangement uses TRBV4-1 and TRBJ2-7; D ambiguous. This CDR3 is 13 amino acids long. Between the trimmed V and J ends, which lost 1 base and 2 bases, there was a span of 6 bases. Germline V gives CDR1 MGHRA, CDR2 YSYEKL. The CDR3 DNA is TGCGCCAGCAGCCAAGGGCTAGCCTACGAGCAGTACTTC. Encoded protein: CASSQGLAYEQYF.

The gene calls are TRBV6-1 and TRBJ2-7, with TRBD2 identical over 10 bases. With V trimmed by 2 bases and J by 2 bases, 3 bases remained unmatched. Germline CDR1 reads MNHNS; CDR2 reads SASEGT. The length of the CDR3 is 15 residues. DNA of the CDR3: TGTGCCAGCAGTGAAAGAAGCGGGGGGGCCTACGAGCAGTACTTC. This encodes CASSERSGGAYEQYF.

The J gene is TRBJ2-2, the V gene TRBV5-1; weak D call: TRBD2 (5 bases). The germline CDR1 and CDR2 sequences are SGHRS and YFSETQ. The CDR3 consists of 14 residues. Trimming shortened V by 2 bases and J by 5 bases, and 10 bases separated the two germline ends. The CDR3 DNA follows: TGCGCCAGCAGCTTAGCACTAGGAACCGGGGAGCTGTTTTTT. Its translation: CASSLALGTGELFF.

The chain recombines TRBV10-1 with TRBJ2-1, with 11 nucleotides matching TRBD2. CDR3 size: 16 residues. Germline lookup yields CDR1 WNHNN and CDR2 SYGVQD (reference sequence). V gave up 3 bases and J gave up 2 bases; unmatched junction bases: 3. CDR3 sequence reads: CASSELAGDPYNEQFF. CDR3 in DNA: TGCGCCAGCAGTGAACTAGCGGGGGACCCCTACAATGAGCAGTTCTTC.

CDR3 sequence reads: CASSEGQGRRKNQPQHF. The CDR3 DNA sequence: TGCGCCAGCAGTGAGGGACAGGGGAGGAGAAAGAATCAGCCCCAGCATTTT. The rearrangement links TRBV4-1 to TRBJ1-5, with 10 bases fitting TRBD1. Looked up from germline, CDR1 is MGHRA and CDR2 is YSYEKL. CDR3 length: 17 amino acids. The V segment lost 6 bases and the J segment 4 bases; nucleotides outside the gene matches: 12.

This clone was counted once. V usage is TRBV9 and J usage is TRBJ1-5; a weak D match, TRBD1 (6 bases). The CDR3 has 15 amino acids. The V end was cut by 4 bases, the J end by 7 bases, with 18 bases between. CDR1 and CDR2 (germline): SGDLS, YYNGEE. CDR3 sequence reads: CASSPRGGAGQPQHF. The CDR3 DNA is TGTGCCAGCAGCCCACGCGGGGGGGCAGGGCAGCCCCAGCATTTT.

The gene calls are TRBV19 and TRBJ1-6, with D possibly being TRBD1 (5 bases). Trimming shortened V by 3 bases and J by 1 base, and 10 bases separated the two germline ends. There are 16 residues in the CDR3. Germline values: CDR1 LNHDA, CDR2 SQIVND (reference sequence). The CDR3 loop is CASSISQESYNSPLHF. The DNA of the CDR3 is TGTGCCAGTAGTATTTCACAGGAGTCCTATAATTCACCCCTCCACTTT.

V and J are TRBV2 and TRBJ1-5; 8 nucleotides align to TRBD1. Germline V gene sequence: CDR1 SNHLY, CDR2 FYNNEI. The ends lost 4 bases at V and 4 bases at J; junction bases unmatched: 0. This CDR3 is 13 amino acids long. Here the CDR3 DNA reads TGTGCCAGCAGTGGGACAGGGAATCAGCCCCAGCATTTT. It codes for CASSGTGNQPQHF.

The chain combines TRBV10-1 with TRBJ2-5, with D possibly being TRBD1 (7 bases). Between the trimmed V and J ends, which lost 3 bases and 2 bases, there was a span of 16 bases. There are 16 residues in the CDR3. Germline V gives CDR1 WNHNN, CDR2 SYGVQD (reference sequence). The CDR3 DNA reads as TGCGCCAGCAGTGAATTTATCCAGGGGGGACAAGAGACCCAGTACTTC. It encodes CASSEFIQGGQETQYF.

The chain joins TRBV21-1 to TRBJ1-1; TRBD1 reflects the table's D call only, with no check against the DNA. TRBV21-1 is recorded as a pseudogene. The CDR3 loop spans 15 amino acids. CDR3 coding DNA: TGTGCCAGCAGCGTCCCCGGGACAGGGAACACTGAAGCTTTCTTT. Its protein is CASSVPGTGNTEAFF.

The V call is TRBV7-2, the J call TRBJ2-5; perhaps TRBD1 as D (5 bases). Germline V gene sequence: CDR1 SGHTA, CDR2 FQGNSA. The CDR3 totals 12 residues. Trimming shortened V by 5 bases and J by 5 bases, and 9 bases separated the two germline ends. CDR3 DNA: TGTGCCAGCAGCCCAAACAGGGAGACCCAGTACTTC. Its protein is CASSPNRETQYF. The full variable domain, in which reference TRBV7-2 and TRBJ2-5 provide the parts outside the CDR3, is GAGVSQSPSNKVTEKGKDVELRCDPISGHTALYWYRQSLGQGLEFLIYFQGNSAPDKSGLPSDRFSAERTGGSVSTLTIQRTQQEDSAVYLCASSPNRETQYFGPGTRLLVL.

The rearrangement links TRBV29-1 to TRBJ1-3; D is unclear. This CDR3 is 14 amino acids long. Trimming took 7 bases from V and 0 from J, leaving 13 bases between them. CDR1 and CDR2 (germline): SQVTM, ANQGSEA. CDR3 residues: CSARTYISGNTIYF. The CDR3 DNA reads TGCAGCGCCCGGACTTACATCTCTGGAAACACCATATATTTT.